Listed below are T cell receptor beta chains from one sample, sequenced in a study of T-cell memory formation after mild COVID-19. TCRdb re-called the 5' RACE reads through MiXCR, storing one row per CDR3 protein. This sample has about 140,000 distinct CDR3 sequences, with around 21% found just once. The sample taken for sequencing was PBMCs or a T cell subset sorted from them (not recorded which). The receptors were sampled from an adult woman who had mild COVID-19 (a few samples of this study predate the infection). Cell type and time point are not known. CDR3s include the opening cysteine and the closing phenylalanine or tryptophan. A D gene is named only where the DNA matches it firmly. Not all rows give a size; the values are once, few, many and, for expanded clones, a class.

d_gene: NA
j_gene: TRBJ1-3
v_gene: TRBV6-4
abundance: once
CDR3aa: CASTNYRDKTGNTIYF
CDR3nt: TGTGCCAGCACTAATTACAGGGACAAAACTGGAAACACCATATATTTT

d_gene: TRBD1
j_gene: TRBJ2-1
v_gene: TRBV10-3
abundance: NA
CDR3aa: CAITAGQGRDEQFF
CDR3nt: TGTGCCATCACTGCTGGACAGGGGAGGGATGAGCAGTTCTTC

d_gene: TRBD1
j_gene: TRBJ2-7
v_gene: TRBV12-3/TRBV12-4
abundance: NA
CDR3aa: CASSSNHRGRDKYF
CDR3nt: TGTGCCAGCAGTTCTAATCACAGGGGGCGCGATAAGTACTTC

d_gene: NA
j_gene: TRBJ2-5
v_gene: TRBV12-3/TRBV12-4
abundance: NA
CDR3aa: CASSLGLLAGKQETQYF
CDR3nt: TGTGCCAGCAGTTTAGGCTTGTTGGCGGGGAAACAAGAGACCCAGTACTTC

d_gene: NA
j_gene: TRBJ2-3
v_gene: TRBV18
abundance: NA
CDR3aa: CASSPSPTDTQYF
CDR3nt: TGTGCCAGCTCACCGTCACCCACAGATACGCAGTATTTT

d_gene: NA
j_gene: TRBJ1-2
v_gene: TRBV4-2
abundance: few
CDR3aa: CASSQEKGREGYTF
CDR3nt: TGTGCCAGCAGCCAAGAGAAGGGGCGGGAGGGCTACACCTTC

d_gene: TRBD1
j_gene: TRBJ1-1
v_gene: TRBV25-1
abundance: NA
CDR3aa: CASSKDRVATEAFF
CDR3nt: TGTGCCAGCAGTAAAGACAGGGTAGCCACTGAAGCTTTCTTT

d_gene: TRBD2
j_gene: TRBJ2-1
v_gene: TRBV5-1
abundance: NA
CDR3aa: CASSKTSGGANEQFF
CDR3nt: TGCGCCAGCAGCAAGACTAGCGGGGGGGCCAATGAGCAGTTCTTC

d_gene: TRBD1
j_gene: TRBJ2-5
v_gene: TRBV2
abundance: NA
CDR3aa: CASSDRGLAFQETQYF
CDR3nt: TGTGCCAGCAGCGACAGGGGTCTAGCCTTTCAAGAGACCCAGTACTTC

d_gene: TRBD2
j_gene: TRBJ2-5
v_gene: TRBV4-1
abundance: many
CDR3aa: CASSRVAGETQYF
CDR3nt: TGCGCCAGCAGCCGAGTAGCGGGGGAGACCCAGTACTTC

d_gene: NA
j_gene: TRBJ2-2
v_gene: TRBV7-3
abundance: few
CDR3aa: CASSPQGLGHGELFF
CDR3nt: TGTGCCAGCAGCCCGCAGGGTCTGGGTCACGGGGAGCTGTTTTTT

d_gene: NA
j_gene: TRBJ2-7
v_gene: TRBV6-1
abundance: NA
CDR3aa: CASSEAGTVTYEQYF
CDR3nt: TGTGCCAGCAGTGAGGCCGGGACGGTAACCTACGAGCAGTACTTC

d_gene: TRBD1
j_gene: TRBJ2-1
v_gene: TRBV5-1
abundance: few
CDR3aa: CASSLAPRTGYNEQFF
CDR3nt: TGCGCCAGCAGCTTGGCCCCGAGGACAGGCTACAATGAGCAGTTCTTC

d_gene: NA
j_gene: TRBJ2-5
v_gene: TRBV5-1
abundance: NA
CDR3aa: CASSFAAGETQYF
CDR3nt: TGCGCCAGCAGCTTTGCGGCGGGGGAGACCCAGTACTTC

d_gene: NA
j_gene: TRBJ1-2
v_gene: TRBV12-3/TRBV12-4
abundance: few
CDR3aa: CASSPRRYGYTF
CDR3nt: TGTGCCAGCAGTCCCCGTCGCTATGGCTACACCTTC

d_gene: NA
j_gene: TRBJ2-7
v_gene: TRBV28
abundance: many
CDR3aa: CASTPGGSSYEQYF
CDR3nt: TGTGCCAGCACGCCGGGGGGCTCCTCCTACGAGCAGTACTTC

d_gene: NA
j_gene: TRBJ1-1
v_gene: TRBV5-1
abundance: few
CDR3aa: CASSPGQKSAAFF
CDR3nt: TGCGCCAGCAGCCCGGGACAAAAGTCTGCGGCTTTCTTT

d_gene: NA
j_gene: TRBJ1-1
v_gene: TRBV12-3/TRBV12-4
abundance: few
CDR3aa: CASSFHWTSNTEAFF
CDR3nt: TGTGCCAGCAGTTTTCATTGGACTTCGAACACTGAAGCTTTCTTT

d_gene: TRBD1
j_gene: TRBJ2-5
v_gene: TRBV7-8
abundance: few
CDR3aa: CASSGTHRDRQETQYF
CDR3nt: TGTGCCAGCAGCGGGACCCACCGGGACAGACAAGAGACCCAGTACTTC

d_gene: NA
j_gene: TRBJ1-1
v_gene: TRBV12-3/TRBV12-4
abundance: many
CDR3aa: CASSLGVNTEAFF
CDR3nt: TGTGCCAGCAGTTTGGGAGTTAACACTGAAGCTTTCTTT

d_gene: NA
j_gene: TRBJ2-3
v_gene: TRBV7-2
abundance: NA
CDR3aa: CASSLRDSTDTQYF
CDR3nt: TGTGCCAGCAGCTTAAGGGATAGCACAGATACGCAGTATTTT

d_gene: NA
j_gene: TRBJ2-4
v_gene: TRBV5-6
abundance: few
CDR3aa: CASSLGRTGNIQYF
CDR3nt: TGTGCCAGCAGCTTGGGCCGTACGGGAAACATTCAGTACTTC

d_gene: TRBD1
j_gene: TRBJ2-3
v_gene: TRBV9
abundance: few
CDR3aa: CASSPRQGRTDTQYF
CDR3nt: TGTGCCAGCAGCCCCAGACAGGGCCGCACAGATACGCAGTATTTT

d_gene: TRBD1
j_gene: TRBJ1-5
v_gene: TRBV6-1
abundance: few
CDR3aa: CASSEPGTAAQPQHF
CDR3nt: TGTGCCAGCAGTGAACCTGGGACAGCGGCTCAGCCCCAGCATTTT

d_gene: NA
j_gene: TRBJ2-1
v_gene: TRBV7-3
abundance: few
CDR3aa: CASSITGQRVNEQFF
CDR3nt: TGTGCCAGCAGCATCACCGGACAGCGCGTCAATGAGCAGTTCTTC

d_gene: NA
j_gene: TRBJ2-1
v_gene: TRBV20-1
abundance: few
CDR3aa: CSARDSAGSYNEQFF
CDR3nt: TGCAGTGCTAGAGATAGTGCGGGCTCCTACAATGAGCAGTTCTTC

d_gene: TRBD1
j_gene: TRBJ1-6
v_gene: TRBV12-3/TRBV12-4
abundance: few
CDR3aa: CASSTLGQGDSPLHF
CDR3nt: TGTGCCAGCAGTACACTAGGACAGGGGGATTCACCCCTCCACTTT

d_gene: TRBD2
j_gene: TRBJ2-7
v_gene: TRBV15
abundance: NA
CDR3aa: CATSSRWVAGSYEQYF
CDR3nt: TGTGCCACCAGCAGCAGGTGGGTAGCGGGCTCCTACGAGCAGTACTTC

d_gene: TRBD1
j_gene: TRBJ1-2
v_gene: TRBV9
abundance: many
CDR3aa: CASSVMDRGPYGYTF
CDR3nt: TGTGCCAGCAGCGTCATGGACAGGGGCCCCTATGGCTACACCTTC

d_gene: TRBD1
j_gene: TRBJ1-2
v_gene: TRBV6-5
abundance: many
CDR3aa: CASSPTGGGYTF
CDR3nt: TGTGCCAGCAGTCCTACAGGGGGTGGCTACACCTTC

d_gene: NA
j_gene: TRBJ1-1
v_gene: TRBV4-2
abundance: few
CDR3aa: CASSHPGTEGAEAFF
CDR3nt: TGTGCCAGCAGCCACCCGGGGACCGAGGGCGCTGAAGCTTTCTTT

d_gene: NA
j_gene: TRBJ2-6
v_gene: TRBV6-4
abundance: NA
CDR3aa: CASSDTQSISGANVLTF
CDR3nt: TGTGCCAGCAGCGACACACAGTCGATCTCTGGGGCCAACGTCCTGACTTTC

d_gene: TRBD1
j_gene: TRBJ1-2
v_gene: TRBV4-2
abundance: few
CDR3aa: CASSPMTGVGYTF
CDR3nt: TGTGCCAGCAGCCCGATGACAGGGGTAGGCTACACCTTC

d_gene: TRBD2
j_gene: TRBJ2-7
v_gene: TRBV7-7
abundance: NA
CDR3aa: CASSLADGGAYEQYF
CDR3nt: TGTGCTAGCAGCTTAGCGGATGGGGGGGCCTACGAGCAGTACTTC

d_gene: NA
j_gene: TRBJ2-5
v_gene: TRBV7-9
abundance: few
CDR3aa: CASSRTSLF
CDR3nt: TGTGCCAGCAGCCGGACTTCACTCTTC

d_gene: NA
j_gene: TRBJ2-5
v_gene: TRBV18
abundance: NA
CDR3aa: CASSPPDLLGETQYF
CDR3nt: TGTGCCAGCTCACCTCCCGATCTTCTGGGGGAGACCCAGTACTTC

d_gene: NA
j_gene: TRBJ2-1
v_gene: TRBV20-1
abundance: NA
CDR3aa: CSAREQLVAGNEQFF
CDR3nt: TGCAGTGCTAGAGAACAACTAGTGGCAGGCAATGAGCAGTTCTTC

d_gene: TRBD2
j_gene: TRBJ2-7
v_gene: TRBV20-1
abundance: NA
CDR3aa: CSARTSGTNYEQYF
CDR3nt: TGCAGTGCTAGGACTAGCGGGACTAATTACGAGCAGTACTTC

d_gene: NA
j_gene: TRBJ2-5
v_gene: TRBV2
abundance: few
CDR3aa: CASSRTRETQYF
CDR3nt: TGTGCCAGCAGCCGGACCCGGGAGACCCAGTACTTC

d_gene: TRBD2
j_gene: TRBJ2-5
v_gene: TRBV7-9
abundance: few
CDR3aa: CASSRRTSAEETQYF
CDR3nt: TGTGCCAGCAGCAGGAGGACTAGCGCTGAAGAGACCCAGTACTTC

d_gene: TRBD1
j_gene: TRBJ2-3
v_gene: TRBV6-2/TRBV6-3
abundance: few
CDR3aa: CASADGTGVRDTQYF
CDR3nt: TGTGCCAGCGCCGACGGGACAGGGGTCCGAGATACGCAGTATTTT

d_gene: TRBD1
j_gene: TRBJ1-5
v_gene: TRBV12-3/TRBV12-4
abundance: NA
CDR3aa: CASTLTGERQPQHF
CDR3nt: TGTGCCAGCACCCTGACAGGGGAAAGACAGCCCCAGCATTTT

d_gene: NA
j_gene: TRBJ1-6
v_gene: TRBV5-1
abundance: few
CDR3aa: CASSSGPGYNSPLHF
CDR3nt: TGCGCCAGCAGCTCGGGACCTGGGTATAATTCACCCCTCCACTTT

d_gene: NA
j_gene: TRBJ1-3
v_gene: TRBV4-2
abundance: few
CDR3aa: CASSPFIGIGVASGNTIYF
CDR3nt: TGTGCCAGCAGCCCGTTTATAGGAATCGGAGTGGCCTCTGGAAACACCATATATTTT

d_gene: NA
j_gene: TRBJ2-1
v_gene: TRBV7-2
abundance: NA
CDR3aa: CASSETVQHNEQFF
CDR3nt: TGTGCCAGCAGCGAGACGGTACAGCACAATGAGCAGTTCTTC

d_gene: NA
j_gene: TRBJ2-5
v_gene: TRBV12-3/TRBV12-4
abundance: NA
CDR3aa: CASSSQSGSGETQYF
CDR3nt: TGTGCCAGCAGTTCCCAATCGGGTAGCGGTGAGACCCAGTACTTC

d_gene: NA
j_gene: TRBJ2-2
v_gene: TRBV9
abundance: few
CDR3aa: CASSVGSGELFF
CDR3nt: TGTGCCAGCAGCGTAGGGTCCGGGGAGCTGTTTTTT

d_gene: NA
j_gene: TRBJ2-7
v_gene: TRBV6-5
abundance: NA
CDR3aa: CASRRASLQSSYEQYF
CDR3nt: TGTGCCAGCCGACGGGCTTCCTTACAAAGCTCCTACGAGCAGTACTTC

d_gene: NA
j_gene: TRBJ1-1
v_gene: TRBV4-1
abundance: NA
CDR3aa: CASSRYDRTVNTEAFF
CDR3nt: TGCGCCAGCAGCCGATACGACAGGACCGTGAACACTGAAGCTTTCTTT

d_gene: TRBD2
j_gene: TRBJ2-1
v_gene: TRBV29-1
abundance: NA
CDR3aa: CSALGGTSGDNEQFF
CDR3nt: TGCAGCGCCCTGGGTGGGACTAGCGGAGACAATGAGCAGTTCTTC